These 12 T cell receptor beta chains came from one sample sequenced in a study of post-analysis software for immune sequencing data. Study-level results: Patients showed TRBV5-6, TRBV5-1 and TRBV20-1 among roughly 5 TRBV segments more frequent than in controls.

Unique molecular identifiers were built into the TCR beta cDNA libraries. TCRdb re-analysed the PCR reads in MiXCR, keeping a single row per CDR3 protein. The sample lists over 300,000 distinct CDR3 sequences, approximately 38% occurring once. These receptors are not linked to any known antigen. What was sequenced was blood. Receptors originate from a girl aged 10-17 years with multiple sclerosis.

The chain recombines TRBV24-1 with TRBJ2-1; D unclear. V was trimmed by 5 bases and J by 0 bases, leaving 4 bases between them. The CDR3 is made up of 13 amino acids. Germline V gene sequence: CDR1 KGHDR, CDR2 SFDVKD. CDR3 in amino acids: CATSVDSYNEQFF. In nucleotides, the CDR3 is TGTGCCACCAGTGTGGACTCCTACAATGAGCAGTTCTTC.

This clonotype has a handful of counts. The J gene is TRBJ1-1, the V gene TRBV5-4, with 7 bases that match TRBD1. Trimming took 4 bases from V and 4 from J; bases not matched to a gene: 10. The germline CDR1 and CDR2 sequences are SGHNT and YYREEE (reference sequence). This CDR3 region has 15 residues. The CDR3 sequence is CASSHRQGVGTEAFF. The CDR3 DNA reads TGTGCCAGCAGCCACCGGCAGGGGGTAGGCACTGAAGCTTTCTTT.

This clonotype turned up a few times. The CDR3 protein is CASTKPPETQYF. In nucleotides, the CDR3 is TGTGCCAGCACCAAACCGCCAGAGACCCAGTACTTC. V and J are TRBV7-2 and TRBJ2-5; no definite D call. Looked up from germline, CDR1 is SGHTA and CDR2 is FQGNSA. The length of the CDR3 is 12 residues. V lost 7 bases and J 4 bases, leaving 10 bases between the germline ends.

The chain uses TRBV7-2 and TRBJ2-7; TRBD1 might be the D (6 bases). The germline gives CDR1 SGHTA, CDR2 FQGNSA. Trimming shortened V by 1 base and J by 5 bases, and 12 bases separated the two germline ends. CDR3 size: 14 residues. CDR3 sequence reads: CASSLGLQGDEQYF. In DNA, the CDR3 is TGTGCCAGCAGCTTAGGCCTACAGGGTGACGAGCAGTACTTC.

J is TRBJ2-3 and V is TRBV6-2 or TRBV6-3; 8 bases fit TRBD2. Germline CDR1 MNHEY, CDR2 SVGEGT. Unmatched junction bases numbered 11, after V lost 2 bases and J lost 1 base. This CDR3 comprises 18 residues. The CDR3 sequence is CASSYNPTSGPGTDTQYF. The CDR3 bases are TGTGCCAGCAGTTACAACCCCACTAGCGGACCTGGCACAGATACGCAGTATTTT.

The chain combines TRBV28 with TRBJ2-5; TRBD2 aligns across 12 bases. The J call may be mistaken, given a closer DNA end match to TRBJ2-7. The CDR3 runs 16 residues. The germline V gene has CDR1 MDHEN and CDR2 SYDVKM. In DNA form, the CDR3 reads TGTGCCAGCAGTTCCCCCACTAGCGGGGGGCCAGACGAGCAGTACTTC. The encoded protein is CASSSPTSGGPDEQYF.

The J gene is TRBJ2-3, the V gene TRBV6-6, with D possibly being TRBD1 or TRBD2 (5 bases each). V was pared by 6 bases and J by 9 bases, with 16 bases between. Germline assignment: CDR1 MNHNY and CDR2 SVGAGI (reference sequence). CDR3 length: 13 amino acids. The CDR3 DNA sequence: TGTGCCAGCAGGGAGACGTCCGAGGGGACGCAGTATTTT. Encoded protein: CASRETSEGTQYF.

The gene calls are TRBV5-6 and TRBJ2-1, with D possibly TRBD2 on 7 matching bases. CDR1 SGHDT and CDR2 YYEEEE come from the germline V gene. V was trimmed by 0 bases and J by 4 bases, leaving 14 bases between them. CDR3 length: 16 amino acids. CDR3 sequence: CASSLVVRGPYNEQFF. CDR3 nucleotides: TGTGCCAGCAGCTTGGTGGTGCGGGGGCCTTACAATGAGCAGTTCTTC.

This clonotype has just a few counts. The rearrangement uses TRBV11-1 and TRBJ2-4, with D uncertain. The better agreement between TRBJ2-7 and the DNA end casts doubt on the J call. Per the germline V gene, CDR1 is SGHAT and CDR2 is FQDESV (reference sequence). The CDR3 totals 13 residues. The CDR3, as DNA: TGTGCCAGCAGCTTAGCAGCGTTTAGCGAGCAGTACTTC. Translation: CASSLAAFSEQYF.

This clonotype was seen once. The chain links TRBV6-5 to TRBJ1-6; D is perhaps TRBD1 (5 bases). Germline V gene data show CDR1 as MNHEY and CDR2 as SVGAGI. Trimming left V 4 bases short and J 0 bases short, with 10 bases between. The length of the CDR3 is 16 residues. CDR3 in amino acids: CASSFGTGSYNSPLHF. The CDR3 DNA sequence: TGTGCCAGCAGTTTTGGGACGGGCTCCTATAATTCACCCCTCCACTTT.

The V gene is TRBV20-1, the J gene TRBJ2-7; 15 bases are a match to TRBD2. Germline V lookup: CDR1 DFQATT, CDR2 SNEGSKA (reference sequence). The CDR3 has 17 amino acids. Unmatched junction bases numbered 10, after V lost 6 bases and J lost 1 base. This CDR3 reads CSALGLAGGRESYEQYF. CDR3 nucleotides: TGCAGTGCCCTGGGACTAGCGGGGGGCCGAGAATCCTACGAGCAGTACTTC.

Comment on this clonotype: A much larger clone lies one base from this, so it may be a read error. This chain joins TRBV7-2 and TRBJ2-1, with TRBD1 matching over 8 bases. The CDR3 is 15 amino acids. CDR1 SGHTA and CDR2 FQGNSA come from the germline V gene. Germline trimming cut 0 bases from V and 6 bases from J; bases unmatched to any gene: 4. The CDR3 coding sequence is TGTGCCAGCAGCTTAGCGGGACAGGTTGCCAATGAGCAGTTCTTC. Its protein product is CASSLAGQVANEQFF.